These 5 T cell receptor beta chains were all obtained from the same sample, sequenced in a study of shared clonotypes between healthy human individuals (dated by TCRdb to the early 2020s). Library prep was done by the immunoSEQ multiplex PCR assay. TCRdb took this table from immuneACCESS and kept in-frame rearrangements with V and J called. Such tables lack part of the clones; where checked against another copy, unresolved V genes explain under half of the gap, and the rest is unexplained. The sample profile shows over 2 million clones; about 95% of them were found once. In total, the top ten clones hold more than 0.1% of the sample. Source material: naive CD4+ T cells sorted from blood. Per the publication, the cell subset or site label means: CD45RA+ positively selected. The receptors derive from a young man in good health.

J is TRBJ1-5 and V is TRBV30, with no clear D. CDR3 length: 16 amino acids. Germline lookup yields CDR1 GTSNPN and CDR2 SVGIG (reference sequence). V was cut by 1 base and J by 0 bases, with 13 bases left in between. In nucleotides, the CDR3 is TGTGCCTGGAGTGAAAGCCTCCTATATAGCAATCAGCCCCAGCATTTT. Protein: CAWSESLLYSNQPQHF. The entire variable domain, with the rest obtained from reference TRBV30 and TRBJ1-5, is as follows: SQTIHQWPATLVQPVGSPLSLECTVEGTSNPNLYWYRQAAGRGLQLLFYSVGIGQISSEVPQNLSASRPQDRQFILSSKKLLLSDSGFYLCAWSESLLYSNQPQHFGDGTRLSIL.

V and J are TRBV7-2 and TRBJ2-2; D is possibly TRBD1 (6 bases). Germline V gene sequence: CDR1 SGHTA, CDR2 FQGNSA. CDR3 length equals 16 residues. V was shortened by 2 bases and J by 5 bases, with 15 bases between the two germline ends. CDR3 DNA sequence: TGTGCCAGCAGCTTAAATGGGCCAGGGGTAACCGGGGAGCTGTTTTTT. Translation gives CASSLNGPGVTGELFF.

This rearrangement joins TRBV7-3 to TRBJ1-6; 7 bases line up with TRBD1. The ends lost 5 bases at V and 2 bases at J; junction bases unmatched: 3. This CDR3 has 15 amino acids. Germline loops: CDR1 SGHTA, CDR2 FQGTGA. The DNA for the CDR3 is TGTGCCAGCAGCGCGACAGGGACCTATAATTCACCCCTCCACTTT. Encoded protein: CASSATGTYNSPLHF. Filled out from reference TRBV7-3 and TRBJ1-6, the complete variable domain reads GAGVSQTPSNKVTEKGKYVELRCDPISGHTALYWYRQSLGQGPEFLIYFQGTGAADDSGLPNDRFFAVRPEGSVSTLKIQRTERGDSAVYLCASSATGTYNSPLHFGNGTRLTVT.

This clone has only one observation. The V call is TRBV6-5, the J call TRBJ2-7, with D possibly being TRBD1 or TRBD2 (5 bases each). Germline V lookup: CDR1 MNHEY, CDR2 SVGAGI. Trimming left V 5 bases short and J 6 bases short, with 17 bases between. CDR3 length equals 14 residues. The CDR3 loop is CASSPAGTRSEQYF. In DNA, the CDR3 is TGTGCCAGCAGTCCCGCCGGGACCCGGAGCGAGCAGTACTTC.

The CDR3 region is CASSLGAVTGELFF. For the CDR3, the DNA is TGTGCCAGCTCACTTGGAGCGGTCACCGGGGAGCTGTTTTTT. The chain is built from TRBV18 and TRBJ2-2; TRBD2 might be the D (5 bases). CDR3 length: 14 amino acids. Trimming stripped 4 bases from V and 4 bases from J, with 10 bases between. Germline CDR1 is KGHSH and CDR2 is LQKENI.